Listed below are T cell receptor beta chains from one sample, sequenced in a study of PD-1 blockade in mismatch repair-deficient tumors. These receptors are not linked to any known antigen. Data came from immunoSEQ multiplex PCR; TCRdb stores just in-frame clones and leaves some out. The sample consists of about 15,000 clones, around 80% of them appearing once. Material: cells cultured in vitro, obtained from a patient treated with pembrolizumab. These receptors came from an adult with mismatch repair-deficient cancer. Each CDR3 is given with its conserved first and last residue. A D gene is named only where the DNA matches it firmly. Some rows have no size entry. The others give once, few or many, or a class for an expanded clone.

D gene: TRBD1
clone size: .
J gene: TRBJ2-7
V gene: TRBV6-6
CDR3 DNA: TGTGCCAGCAGTCTGGGACAGGGTTACGAGCAGTACTTC
CDR3 protein: CASSLGQGYEQYF

D gene: TRBD2
clone size: .
J gene: TRBJ2-1
V gene: TRBV13
CDR3 DNA: TGTGCCAGCAGCCCCCGGTGGTTTAGCGGGGCCTCCTACAATGAGCAGTTCTTC
CDR3 protein: CASSPRWFSGASYNEQFF

D gene: TRBD1
clone size: .
J gene: TRBJ1-1
V gene: TRBV5-4
CDR3 DNA: TGTGCCAGCAGCGGGACAGAAATGAACACTGAAGCTTTCTTT
CDR3 protein: CASSGTEMNTEAFF

D gene: TRBD1
clone size: .
J gene: TRBJ1-5
V gene: TRBV7-8
CDR3 DNA: TGTGCCAGCAGCCGGGACAGGGGAAACAATCAGCCCCAGCATTTT
CDR3 protein: CASSRDRGNNQPQHF

D gene: .
clone size: .
J gene: TRBJ1-5
V gene: TRBV6-1
CDR3 DNA: TGTGCCAGCAGTACCCCCTGGGACAATCAGCCCCAGCATTTT
CDR3 protein: CASSTPWDNQPQHF

D gene: .
clone size: .
J gene: TRBJ2-7
V gene: TRBV10-2
CDR3 DNA: TGCGCCAGCAGTGAGACGACCCACGAGCAGTACTTC
CDR3 protein: CASSETTHEQYF

D gene: TRBD1
clone size: .
J gene: TRBJ2-5
V gene: TRBV7-3
CDR3 DNA: TGTGCCAGCAGCTTAATGGAGGGGACAGGGAAAGAGACCCAGTACTTC
CDR3 protein: CASSLMEGTGKETQYF

D gene: .
clone size: once
J gene: TRBJ2-2
V gene: TRBV27
CDR3 DNA: TGTGCCAGCAGTTTCCAAGACCTGAACACCGGGGAGCTGTTTTTT
CDR3 protein: CASSFQDLNTGELFF

D gene: .
clone size: .
J gene: TRBJ1-5
V gene: TRBV5-6
CDR3 DNA: TGTGCCAGCAGCTTGGGGTACAGGGATCAAGGCAATCAGCCCCAGCATTTT
CDR3 protein: CASSLGYRDQGNQPQHF

D gene: .
clone size: few
J gene: TRBJ1-1
V gene: TRBV15
CDR3 DNA: TGTGCCACCAGCAGAGTCCTCCGAGCCGAAGCTTTCTTT
CDR3 protein: CATSRVLRAEAFF

D gene: .
clone size: once
J gene: TRBJ1-5
V gene: TRBV28
CDR3 DNA: TGTGCCACGGAGGGGGTTGGAAATCAGCCCCAGCATTTT
CDR3 protein: CATEGVGNQPQHF

D gene: .
clone size: .
J gene: TRBJ2-1
V gene: TRBV7-6
CDR3 DNA: TGTGCCAGCAGCTCTACACTACGGGACATCTACAATGAGCAGTTCTTC
CDR3 protein: CASSSTLRDIYNEQFF

D gene: .
clone size: .
J gene: TRBJ1-2
V gene: TRBV7-8
CDR3 DNA: TGTGCCAGCAGCTTAGCCGCAGGGCCAAACTATGGCTACACCTTC
CDR3 protein: CASSLAAGPNYGYTF

D gene: .
clone size: .
J gene: TRBJ2-5
V gene: TRBV7-3
CDR3 DNA: TGTGCCAGCAGCCCGACGGGACTAGAGACCCAGTACTTC
CDR3 protein: CASSPTGLETQYF

D gene: TRBD1
clone size: .
J gene: TRBJ1-2
V gene: TRBV25-1
CDR3 DNA: TGTGCCAGCACGGGACAGGGGGCGGCTGGTGGCTACACCTTC
CDR3 protein: CASTGQGAAGGYTF

D gene: TRBD1
clone size: .
J gene: TRBJ1-4
V gene: TRBV28
CDR3 DNA: TGTGCCACCCGGGACAGGGCAACTAATGAAAAACTGTTTTTT
CDR3 protein: CATRDRATNEKLFF

D gene: .
clone size: once
J gene: TRBJ2-2
V gene: TRBV28
CDR3 DNA: TGTGCCAGCAGTTTAGGCGGGTTACGGGGGGCGCCCACCGGGGAGCTGTTTTTT
CDR3 protein: CASSLGGLRGAPTGELFF

D gene: TRBD1
clone size: .
J gene: TRBJ1-3
V gene: TRBV19
CDR3 DNA: TGTGCCAGTAATAGATTCGCCGGGACAGGAGGAAACACCATATATTTT
CDR3 protein: CASNRFAGTGGNTIYF

D gene: TRBD1
clone size: .
J gene: TRBJ2-7
V gene: TRBV7-9
CDR3 DNA: TGTGCCAGCAGCTTCAGTGACGGACAGGCCTACGAGCAGTACTTC
CDR3 protein: CASSFSDGQAYEQYF

D gene: .
clone size: .
J gene: TRBJ2-1
V gene: TRBV21-1
CDR3 DNA: TGTGCCAGCAGCAAAGAGGAAAAGACTAGCGGGGCGGGTGAGCAGTTCTTC
CDR3 protein: CASSKEEKTSGAGEQFF

D gene: .
clone size: once
J gene: TRBJ2-2
V gene: TRBV9
CDR3 DNA: TGTGCCAGCAGCGGACTAGACACCGGGGAGCTGTTTTTT
CDR3 protein: CASSGLDTGELFF

D gene: .
clone size: once
J gene: TRBJ1-2
V gene: TRBV30
CDR3 DNA: TGTGCCTGGAGTGACGTCAGTAACTATGGCTACACCTTC
CDR3 protein: CAWSDVSNYGYTF

D gene: .
clone size: .
J gene: TRBJ2-1
V gene: TRBV6-6
CDR3 DNA: TGTGCCAGCACAAGAGGTTATGAGCAGTTCTTC
CDR3 protein: CASTRGYEQFF

D gene: .
clone size: .
J gene: TRBJ1-2
V gene: TRBV5-6
CDR3 DNA: TGTGCCAGCAGCTTGTGGGGGGGAGCTAACTATGGCTACACCTTC
CDR3 protein: CASSLWGGANYGYTF

D gene: TRBD1
clone size: .
J gene: TRBJ1-5
V gene: TRBV6-1
CDR3 DNA: TGTGCCAGCAGGGAAACAGGGGGGGATCAGCCCCAGCATTTT
CDR3 protein: CASRETGGDQPQHF

D gene: TRBD1
clone size: .
J gene: TRBJ2-7
V gene: TRBV28
CDR3 DNA: TGTGCCACCCGGGACAGGCCATCCTACGAGCAGTACTTC
CDR3 protein: CATRDRPSYEQYF

D gene: TRBD2
clone size: .
J gene: TRBJ2-7
V gene: TRBV10-3
CDR3 DNA: TGTGCCATCAGTGATCCTAGCGGGAGGGGCTACGAGCAGTACTTC
CDR3 protein: CAISDPSGRGYEQYF

D gene: .
clone size: .
J gene: TRBJ2-7
V gene: TRBV27
CDR3 DNA: TGTGCCAGCAGCAGAGGGGTAGACGAGCAGTACTTC
CDR3 protein: CASSRGVDEQYF

D gene: .
clone size: once
J gene: TRBJ2-5
V gene: TRBV28
CDR3 DNA: TGTGCCAGCAGTTCCCCGATCGAGAGGACTCAAGAGACCCAGTACTTC
CDR3 protein: CASSSPIERTQETQYF

D gene: TRBD2
clone size: .
J gene: TRBJ2-1
V gene: TRBV25-1
CDR3 DNA: TGTGCCAGCAGTGTATCCCCTACTAGCGGGAGGGAATACAATGAGCAGTTCTTC
CDR3 protein: CASSVSPTSGREYNEQFF

D gene: .
clone size: .
J gene: TRBJ2-7
V gene: TRBV6-1
CDR3 DNA: TGTGCCAGCGAGGGGGAGGCCTACGAGCAGTACTTC
CDR3 protein: CASEGEAYEQYF

D gene: TRBD1
clone size: .
J gene: TRBJ2-7
V gene: TRBV6-6
CDR3 DNA: TGTGCCAGCAGAGGACAGGAGTTGAACGAGCAGTACTTC
CDR3 protein: CASRGQELNEQYF

D gene: .
clone size: once
J gene: TRBJ1-4
V gene: TRBV4-2
CDR3 DNA: TGTGCCAGCAGCCAAGCAGGGAACAACGGTGAAAAACTGTTTTTT
CDR3 protein: CASSQAGNNGEKLFF

D gene: TRBD2
clone size: .
J gene: TRBJ2-3
V gene: TRBV5-1
CDR3 DNA: TGCGCCAGCAGTTCTAGCGGGAGCACAGATACGCAGTATTTT
CDR3 protein: CASSSSGSTDTQYF

D gene: TRBD1
clone size: .
J gene: TRBJ1-1
V gene: TRBV4-1
CDR3 DNA: TGCGCCAGCAGCCAGGCCGGGACAGCGAGGAACACTGAAGCTTTCTTT
CDR3 protein: CASSQAGTARNTEAFF

D gene: TRBD2
clone size: once
J gene: TRBJ2-7
V gene: TRBV9
CDR3 DNA: TGTGCCAGCAGCGTAGGCCTAGCGGGAGAAGGCGAGCAGTACTTC
CDR3 protein: CASSVGLAGEGEQYF

D gene: .
clone size: .
J gene: TRBJ1-5
V gene: TRBV28
CDR3 DNA: TGTGCCAGCAGTTCCTTAGGGCAGCCCCAGCATTTT
CDR3 protein: CASSSLGQPQHF

D gene: TRBD1
clone size: .
J gene: TRBJ2-5
V gene: TRBV29-1
CDR3 DNA: TGCAGCGTTGCCGGAGACAGGGGAAATCAAGAGACCCAGTACTTC
CDR3 protein: CSVAGDRGNQETQYF

D gene: .
clone size: once
J gene: TRBJ2-1
V gene: TRBV5-1
CDR3 DNA: TGCGCCAGCAGCTTTGCGTTAGTCGGCGCCAATGAGCAGTTCTTC
CDR3 protein: CASSFALVGANEQFF

D gene: TRBD1
clone size: once
J gene: TRBJ1-4
V gene: TRBV18
CDR3 DNA: TGTGCCAGCTCACAGGGGGCCCTAGATGAAAAACTGTTTTTT
CDR3 protein: CASSQGALDEKLFF

D gene: .
clone size: once
J gene: TRBJ2-5
V gene: TRBV10-1
CDR3 DNA: TGCGCCAGCAGTGTCGAAATGAGGGGGACCCAGTACTTC
CDR3 protein: CASSVEMRGTQYF

D gene: .
clone size: .
J gene: TRBJ2-7
V gene: TRBV4-1
CDR3 DNA: TGCGCCAGCAGCCCAGTGGGGGTGAAGTACGAGCAGTACTTC
CDR3 protein: CASSPVGVKYEQYF

D gene: TRBD2
clone size: .
J gene: TRBJ2-5
V gene: TRBV13
CDR3 DNA: TGTGCCAGCAGCTTCGGGACTAGACAAGAGACCCAGTACTTC
CDR3 protein: CASSFGTRQETQYF

D gene: .
clone size: once
J gene: TRBJ1-1
V gene: TRBV27
CDR3 DNA: TGTGCCAGCAGTAGAACAGGGTTCACTGAAGCTTTCTTT
CDR3 protein: CASSRTGFTEAFF

D gene: TRBD1
clone size: .
J gene: TRBJ1-5
V gene: TRBV9
CDR3 DNA: TGTGCCAGCAGCGGTGGACAGGGTGGCAATCAGCCCCAGCATTTT
CDR3 protein: CASSGGQGGNQPQHF

D gene: TRBD2
clone size: .
J gene: TRBJ2-1
V gene: TRBV6-1
CDR3 DNA: TGTGCCAGCAGTGAAACCGGACTAGTTTACGAGCAGTTCTTC
CDR3 protein: CASSETGLVYEQFF

D gene: .
clone size: .
J gene: TRBJ1-4
V gene: TRBV15
CDR3 DNA: TGTGCCACCAGCAGAGATATAGGTGAAAAACTGTTTTTT
CDR3 protein: CATSRDIGEKLFF

D gene: .
clone size: few
J gene: TRBJ2-7
V gene: TRBV27
CDR3 DNA: TGTGCCAGCAGTTTATCCGGGAGTGGATACGAGCAGTACTTC
CDR3 protein: CASSLSGSGYEQYF

D gene: .
clone size: .
J gene: TRBJ2-3
V gene: TRBV21-1
CDR3 DNA: TGTGCCAGCACCGGGACAGGGGCTCCAGATACGCAGTATTTT
CDR3 protein: CASTGTGAPDTQYF

D gene: .
clone size: .
J gene: TRBJ2-7
V gene: TRBV28
CDR3 DNA: TGTGCCAGCAGTCCACCTCGACAGTTCTCCTACGAGCAGTACTTC
CDR3 protein: CASSPPRQFSYEQYF

D gene: .
clone size: .
J gene: TRBJ1-1
V gene: TRBV10-3
CDR3 DNA: TGTGCCATCAGTGAAGAGGGAACTGAAGCTTTCTTT
CDR3 protein: CAISEEGTEAFF

D gene: .
clone size: .
J gene: TRBJ2-1
V gene: TRBV7-2
CDR3 DNA: TGTGCCAGCAGCTTAGGTCAGAATTCCAATGAGCAGTTCTTC
CDR3 protein: CASSLGQNSNEQFF

D gene: .
clone size: .
J gene: TRBJ2-3
V gene: TRBV29-1
CDR3 DNA: TGCAGCGTTGACACAGATACGCAGTATTTT
CDR3 protein: CSVDTDTQYF

D gene: .
clone size: .
J gene: TRBJ2-5
V gene: TRBV5-1
CDR3 DNA: TGCGCCAGCAGCTTGGCTCTGGTGGGCCAGGGGGGACGAGAGACCCAGTACTTC
CDR3 protein: CASSLALVGQGGRETQYF

D gene: TRBD1
clone size: .
J gene: TRBJ1-2
V gene: TRBV11-2
CDR3 DNA: TGTGCCAGCAGCGCGACAGGGGGCAATGGCTACACCTTC
CDR3 protein: CASSATGGNGYTF

D gene: .
clone size: .
J gene: TRBJ2-7
V gene: TRBV27
CDR3 DNA: TGTGCCAGCAGTCCAACAAGTTTGTACGAGCAGTACTTC
CDR3 protein: CASSPTSLYEQYF

D gene: .
clone size: .
J gene: TRBJ2-7
V gene: TRBV2
CDR3 DNA: TGTGCCAGCAGTGACCCGACAGAGAGCTCCTACGAGCAGTACTTC
CDR3 protein: CASSDPTESSYEQYF